What follows are 19 T cell receptor beta chains derived from one specimen sequenced in a study of B cell selection in AIRE deficiency. Profiled with immunoSEQ multiplex PCR; TCRdb holds only in-frame clones, not every one. The table lists 15,000 to 20,000 clones, 85% to 95% of them singletons, with 0.89% in the top ten. Regulatory T cells were sorted as CD4+CD25hiCD127low/negative. Sequencing used CD4+CD25+ Tregs sorted from PBMCs. The receptors originated from a human donor in good health.

The chain is built from TRBV19 and TRBJ2-3; tentative D call: TRBD2 (5 bases). Trimming took 3 bases from V and 2 from J, leaving 9 bases between them. Looked up from germline, CDR1 is LNHDA and CDR2 is SQIVND (reference sequence). CDR3 length: 14 residues. The CDR3: CASSMIRDTDTQYF. The DNA of the CDR3 is TGTGCCAGTAGTATGATCCGGGACACAGATACGCAGTATTTT.

The count of this clone is one. The rearrangement links TRBV13 to TRBJ2-3; 7 bases match TRBD2. The V gene's germline CDR1 is PRHDT and CDR2 FYEKMQ (reference sequence). V shed 0 bases, J shed 1 base, and the junction held 1 base outside the gene matches. The CDR3 covers 15 residues. The CDR3 reads CASSLGGRGTDTQYF. The CDR3 region has the DNA TGTGCCAGCAGCTTAGGAGGGAGGGGCACAGATACGCAGTATTTT. Using reference TRBV13 and TRBJ2-3 for the parts outside the CDR3, the full variable domain is AAGVIQSPRHLIKEKRETATLKCYPIPRHDTVYWYQQGPGQDPQFLISFYEKMQSDKGSIPDRFSAQQFSDYHSELNMSSLELGDSALYFCASSLGGRGTDTQYFGPGTRLTVL.

The chain employs TRBV25-1 and TRBJ2-5, with D possibly TRBD1 on 6 matching bases. V dropped 0 bases and J dropped 4 bases, with 21 bases sitting between them. Germline V lookup: CDR1 MGHDK, CDR2 SYGVNS. The CDR3 extends over 18 amino acids. The CDR3 is CASSEYPPPSWGLETQYF. DNA of the CDR3: TGTGCCAGCAGTGAATACCCCCCTCCGAGCTGGGGGCTAGAGACCCAGTACTTC.

The chain couples TRBV5-1 to TRBJ2-5, with 9 bases matching TRBD2. V shed 3 bases, J shed 2 bases, and the junction held 5 bases outside the gene matches. Germline loops: CDR1 SGHRS, CDR2 YFSETQ. This CDR3 is built from 15 residues. Here the CDR3 DNA reads TGCGCCAGCAGCTACGGACTAGCGTCTCAAGAGACCCAGTACTTC. This sequence encodes CASSYGLASQETQYF.

The chain joins TRBV28 to TRBJ2-3; 12 bases are shared with TRBD1. This CDR3 region has 16 residues. The J segment lost 3 bases and the V segment lost 4 bases, leaving 5 bases of the junction unmatched. Germline loops: CDR1 MDHEN, CDR2 SYDVKM. CDR3 in amino acids: CASSSPGQGATDTQYF. CDR3 nucleotides: TGTGCCAGCAGTTCTCCGGGACAGGGGGCGACAGATACGCAGTATTTT. Variable domain in full (rest from reference TRBV28 and TRBJ2-3): DVKVTQSSRYLVKRTGEKVFLECVQDMDHENMFWYRQDPGLGLRLIYFSYDVKMKEKGDIPEGYSVSREKKERFSLILESASTNQTSMYLCASSSPGQGATDTQYFGPGTRLTVL.

The chain couples TRBV21-1 to TRBJ1-2. TRBV21-1 is a documented pseudogene. The CDR3 is 16 amino acids. The CDR3 nucleotides are TGTGCCAGCATCTCCAATAGGGGGGGCAAGAACTATGGCTACACCTTC. Protein sequence: CASISNRGGKNYGYTF.

The chain is built from TRBV20-1 and TRBJ2-4; D uncertain. Trimming cost V 3 bases and J 9 bases, with 9 bases left between them. The germline gives CDR1 DFQATT, CDR2 SNEGSKA (reference sequence). This CDR3 is 11 amino acids long. In nucleotides, the CDR3 is TGCAGTGCTAGTCAAATCGGCATTCAGTACTTC. Translation gives CSASQIGIQYF.

The chain recombines TRBV19 with TRBJ1-1; no clear D gene. This CDR3 has 12 residues. Germline CDR1 and CDR2: LNHDA and SQIVND (reference sequence). V was shortened by 8 bases and J by 4 bases, with 11 bases between the two germline ends. CDR3 amino acids: CASSLTTTEAFF. DNA for the CDR3: TGTGCCAGTTCTCTGACGACCACTGAAGCTTTCTTT. Full variable domain (rest looked up from reference TRBV19 and TRBJ1-1): DGGITQSPKYLFRKEGQNVTLSCEQNLNHDAMYWYRQDPGQGLRLIYYSQIVNDFQKGDIAEGYSVSREKKESFPLTVTSAQKNPTAFYLCASSLTTTEAFFGQGTRLTVV.

This chain connects TRBV19 to TRBJ1-3; 7 positions agree with TRBD1. The CDR3 spans 16 residues. Germline CDR1 and CDR2: LNHDA and SQIVND (reference sequence). J was trimmed by 2 bases and V by 4 bases; bases with no gene match: 8. CDR3 nucleotides: TGTGCCAGTAGTACGACAGGGAAAGGCACTGGAAACACCATATATTTT. Its translation: CASSTTGKGTGNTIYF.

The chain couples TRBV5-1 to TRBJ1-1; no clear D. This CDR3 comprises 15 residues. Germline V gives CDR1 SGHRS, CDR2 YFSETQ. The ends were cut back, 0 bases at V and 0 bases at J, with 9 bases in the middle. The DNA of the CDR3 is TGCGCCAGCAGCTTGGGTGAGGCCATGAACACTGAAGCTTTCTTT. Translating it yields CASSLGEAMNTEAFF.

The chain links TRBV19 to TRBJ1-5; 8 nucleotides agree with TRBD1. The CDR3 length is 17 residues. The germline V gene encodes CDR1 LNHDA and CDR2 SQIVND (reference sequence). The V and J ends lost 3 bases and 2 bases, in that order; junction bases with no gene match: 9. The CDR3 region has the DNA TGTGCCAGTAGTATGTCTCAGGTCAGGGGGCGCAATCAGCCCCAGCATTTT. It encodes CASSMSQVRGRNQPQHF.

The rearrangement joins TRBV18 to TRBJ1-2; D call uncertain. CDR1 and CDR2 from the germline V gene are KGHSH and LQKENI. The V and J ends lost 2 bases and 4 bases respectively, with 8 bases between them. This CDR3 has 13 residues. The CDR3: CASSPEQSYGYTF. DNA for the CDR3: TGTGCCAGCTCACCAGAACAGAGCTATGGCTACACCTTC.

V usage is TRBV2 and J usage is TRBJ2-7, with D possibly matching TRBD2 (6 bases). CDR3 length: 16 residues. Trimming removed 4 bases at V and 3 bases at J, with 19 bases between. CDR1 is SNHLY and CDR2 is FYNNEI in the germline V gene. The CDR3 DNA reads as TGTGCCAGCAGTGGAGGTGGAGGGAGGCCACACTACGAGCAGTACTTC. Translation gives CASSGGGGRPHYEQYF.

The chain combines TRBV27 with TRBJ1-2; possible D gene TRBD1, 5 bases. Germline V gene sequence: CDR1 MNHEY, CDR2 SMNVEV (reference sequence). V lost 5 bases, J lost 5 bases, and 21 bases lay in between. The CDR3 is 16 amino acids. This chain's CDR3 is CASSRKGSGPGYGYTF. In nucleotides, the CDR3 is TGTGCCAGCAGTCGTAAGGGGTCGGGACCTGGATATGGCTACACCTTC.

The CDR3 here is CASSPWGGSSYNEQFF. In nucleotides, the CDR3 is TGTGCCAGCAGCCCGTGGGGCGGGAGCTCCTACAATGAGCAGTTCTTC. This chain links TRBV7-6 with TRBJ2-1; TRBD2 matches 7 bases. The V and J ends lost 5 bases and 0 bases, in that order; junction bases with no gene match: 7. This CDR3 contains 16 residues. Germline values: CDR1 SGHVS, CDR2 FNYEAQ.

This clone appeared a few times. V gene TRBV10-2 combines with J gene TRBJ2-3; TRBD2 agrees at 8 bases. This CDR3 comprises 14 residues. The ends lost 8 bases at V and 6 bases at J; junction bases unmatched: 10. Germline V gives CDR1 WSHSY, CDR2 SAAADI. The DNA of the CDR3 is TGCGCCAGCCGCAGAGCGGGAGAACCGGATACGCAGTATTTT. Protein: CASRRAGEPDTQYF.

This clone appeared a few times. This chain uses TRBV7-8 with TRBJ2-3; D is possibly TRBD2 (6 bases). The germline CDR1 and CDR2 sequences are SGHVS and FQNEAQ. Trimming took 1 base from V and 6 from J, leaving 17 bases between them. CDR3 size: 16 residues. The CDR3 nucleotides are TGTGCCAGCAGCTTAGAGTTTCCTAAGGCGGGGGATACGCAGTATTTT. The encoded protein is CASSLEFPKAGDTQYF.

The rearrangement joins TRBV6-1 to TRBJ1-3; 7 bases agree with TRBD1. With V trimmed by 6 bases and J by 1 base, 6 bases remained unmatched. There are 15 residues in the CDR3. Germline V lookup: CDR1 MNHNS, CDR2 SASEGT. The CDR3 DNA sequence: TGTGCCAGCAGCCGGGACAGCTCTTCTGGAAACACCATATATTTT. Translating it yields CASSRDSSSGNTIYF.

This rearrangement joins TRBV10-3 to TRBJ2-7; 7 bases are a match to TRBD2. CDR1 is ENHRY, CDR2 SYGVKD, per germline. The CDR3 totals 14 residues. Trimming took 10 bases from V and 0 from J; bases not matched to a gene: 9. The CDR3 DNA sequence: TGTGCCACGACCCCTAGCGGCATCTCCTACGAGCAGTACTTC. This sequence encodes CATTPSGISYEQYF.